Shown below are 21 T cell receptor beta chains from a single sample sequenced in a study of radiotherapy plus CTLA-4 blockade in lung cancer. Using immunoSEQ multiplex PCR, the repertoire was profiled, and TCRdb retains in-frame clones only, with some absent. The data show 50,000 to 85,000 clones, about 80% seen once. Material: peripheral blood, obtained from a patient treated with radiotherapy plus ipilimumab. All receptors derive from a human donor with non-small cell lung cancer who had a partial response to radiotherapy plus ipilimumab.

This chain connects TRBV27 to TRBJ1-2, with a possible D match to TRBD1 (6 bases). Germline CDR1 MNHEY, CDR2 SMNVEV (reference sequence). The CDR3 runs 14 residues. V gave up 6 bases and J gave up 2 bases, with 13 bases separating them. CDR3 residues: CASSTLGANYGYTF. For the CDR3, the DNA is TGTGCCAGCAGCACGTTGGGGGCCAACTATGGCTACACCTTC.

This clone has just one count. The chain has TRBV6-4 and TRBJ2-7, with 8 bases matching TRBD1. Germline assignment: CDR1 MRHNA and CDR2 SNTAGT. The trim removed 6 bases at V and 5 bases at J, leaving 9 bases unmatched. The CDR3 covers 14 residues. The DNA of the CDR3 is TGTGCCAGCAGCGTTACAGGGGGGTTCAACGAGCAGTACTTC. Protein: CASSVTGGFNEQYF.

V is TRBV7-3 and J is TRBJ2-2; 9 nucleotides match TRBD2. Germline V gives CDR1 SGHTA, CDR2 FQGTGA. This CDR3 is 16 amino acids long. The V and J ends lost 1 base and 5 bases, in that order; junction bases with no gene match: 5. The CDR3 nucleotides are TGTGCCAGCAGCTTAAGCGGGAGGGCAGGTACCGGGGAGCTGTTTTTT. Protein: CASSLSGRAGTGELFF.

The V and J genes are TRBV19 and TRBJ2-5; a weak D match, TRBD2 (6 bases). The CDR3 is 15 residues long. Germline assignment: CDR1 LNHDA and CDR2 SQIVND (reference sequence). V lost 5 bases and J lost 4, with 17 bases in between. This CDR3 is CASSGASAARETQYF. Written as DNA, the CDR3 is TGTGCCAGTAGTGGAGCTAGCGCCGCGCGAGAGACCCAGTACTTC. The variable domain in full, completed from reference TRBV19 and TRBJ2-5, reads DGGITQSPKYLFRKEGQNVTLSCEQNLNHDAMYWYRQDPGQGLRLIYYSQIVNDFQKGDIAEGYSVSREKKESFPLTVTSAQKNPTAFYLCASSGASAARETQYFGPGTRLLVL.

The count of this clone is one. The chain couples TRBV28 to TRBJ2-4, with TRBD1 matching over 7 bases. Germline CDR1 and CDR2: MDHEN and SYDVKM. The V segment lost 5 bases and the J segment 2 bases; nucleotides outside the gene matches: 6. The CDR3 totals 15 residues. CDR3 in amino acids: CASSLQGTTKNIQYF. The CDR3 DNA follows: TGTGCCAGCAGTCTACAGGGGACGACCAAAAACATTCAGTACTTC.

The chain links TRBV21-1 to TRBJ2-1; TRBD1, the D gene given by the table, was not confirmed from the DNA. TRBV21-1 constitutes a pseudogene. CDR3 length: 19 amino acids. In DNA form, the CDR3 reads TGTGCCAGCAGCAATTCCCCCGTTACAGGGGGCAAGTTTTACAATGAGCAGTTCTTC. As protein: CASSNSPVTGGKFYNEQFF.

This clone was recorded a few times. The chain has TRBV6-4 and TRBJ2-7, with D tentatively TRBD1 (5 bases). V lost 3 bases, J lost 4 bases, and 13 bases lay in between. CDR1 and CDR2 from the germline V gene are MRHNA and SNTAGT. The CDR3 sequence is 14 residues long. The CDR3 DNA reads TGTGCCAGCAGTGAGTATACATCAGGGTACGAGCAGTACTTC. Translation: CASSEYTSGYEQYF.

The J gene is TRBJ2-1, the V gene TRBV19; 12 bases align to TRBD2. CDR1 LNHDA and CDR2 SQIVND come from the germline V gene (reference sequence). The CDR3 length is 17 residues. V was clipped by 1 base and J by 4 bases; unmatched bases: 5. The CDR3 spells CASSIGPSGGGYNEQFF. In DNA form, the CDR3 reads TGTGCCAGTAGTATAGGCCCTAGCGGGGGGGGTTACAATGAGCAGTTCTTC.

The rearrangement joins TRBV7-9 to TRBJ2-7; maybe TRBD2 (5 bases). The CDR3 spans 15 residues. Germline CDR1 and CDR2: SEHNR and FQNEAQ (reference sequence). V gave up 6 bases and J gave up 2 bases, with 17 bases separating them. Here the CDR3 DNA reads TGTGCCAGCAGGCCCCGGACCCCGGGAACCTACGAGCAGTACTTC. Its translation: CASRPRTPGTYEQYF.

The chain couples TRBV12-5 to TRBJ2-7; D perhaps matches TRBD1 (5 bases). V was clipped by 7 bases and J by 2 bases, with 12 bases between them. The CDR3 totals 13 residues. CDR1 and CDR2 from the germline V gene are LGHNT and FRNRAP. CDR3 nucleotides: TGTGCTAGTGCCATCGCAGGGACCTACGAGCAGTACTTC. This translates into CASAIAGTYEQYF.

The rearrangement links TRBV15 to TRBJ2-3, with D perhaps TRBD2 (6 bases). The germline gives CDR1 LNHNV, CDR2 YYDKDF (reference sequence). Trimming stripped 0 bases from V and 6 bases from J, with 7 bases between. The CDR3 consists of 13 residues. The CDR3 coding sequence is TGTGCCACCAGCAGAGAACGGGAGGATACGCAGTATTTT. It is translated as CATSREREDTQYF.

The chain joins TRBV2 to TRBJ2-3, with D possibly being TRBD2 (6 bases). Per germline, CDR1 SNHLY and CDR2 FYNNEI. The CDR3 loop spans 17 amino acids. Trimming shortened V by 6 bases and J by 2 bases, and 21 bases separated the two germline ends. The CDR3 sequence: CASRSPVGDFLTDTQYF. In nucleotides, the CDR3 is TGTGCCAGCAGGTCCCCCGTGGGGGACTTCCTCACAGATACGCAGTATTTT.

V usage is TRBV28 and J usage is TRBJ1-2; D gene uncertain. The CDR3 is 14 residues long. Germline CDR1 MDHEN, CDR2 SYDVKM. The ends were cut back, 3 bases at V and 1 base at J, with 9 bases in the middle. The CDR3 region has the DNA TGTGCCAGCAGTTTGGCGGGCGATAACTATGGCTACACCTTC. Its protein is CASSLAGDNYGYTF.

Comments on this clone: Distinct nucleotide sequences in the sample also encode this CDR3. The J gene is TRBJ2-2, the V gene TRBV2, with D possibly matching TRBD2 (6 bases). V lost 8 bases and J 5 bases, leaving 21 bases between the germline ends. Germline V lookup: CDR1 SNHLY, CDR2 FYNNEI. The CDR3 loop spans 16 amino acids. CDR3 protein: CASLEFAGRQTGELFF. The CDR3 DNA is TGTGCCAGCCTGGAGTTCGCGGGAAGACAGACCGGGGAGCTGTTTTTT.

CDR3 region: CASSLGASGTYEQYF. The CDR3, as DNA: TGTGCCAGCAGCCTCGGGGCTAGCGGAACCTACGAGCAGTACTTC. The rearrangement uses TRBV7-2 and TRBJ2-7; 7 bases are shared with TRBD2. The CDR3 loop spans 15 amino acids. The germline V gene encodes CDR1 SGHTA and CDR2 FQGNSA. The trim removed 5 bases at V and 2 bases at J, leaving 9 bases unmatched.

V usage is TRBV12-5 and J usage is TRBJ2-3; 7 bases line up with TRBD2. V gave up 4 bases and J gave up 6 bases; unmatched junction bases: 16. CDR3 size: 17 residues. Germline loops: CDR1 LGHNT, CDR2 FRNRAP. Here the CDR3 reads CASGSPGGSDGGDTQYF. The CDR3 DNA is TGTGCTAGTGGTTCGCCGGGGGGTAGCGACGGGGGGGATACGCAGTATTTT.

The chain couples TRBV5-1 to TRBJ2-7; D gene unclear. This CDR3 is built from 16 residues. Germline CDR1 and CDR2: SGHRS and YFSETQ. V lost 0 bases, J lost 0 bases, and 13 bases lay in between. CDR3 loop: CASSLGQDAFSYEQYF. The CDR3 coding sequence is TGCGCCAGCAGCTTGGGACAAGACGCCTTCTCCTACGAGCAGTACTTC.

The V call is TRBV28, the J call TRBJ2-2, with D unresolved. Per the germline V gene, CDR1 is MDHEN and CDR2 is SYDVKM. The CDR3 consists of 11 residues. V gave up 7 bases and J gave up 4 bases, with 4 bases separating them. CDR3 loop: CASTLTGELFF. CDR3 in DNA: TGTGCCAGCACCCTCACCGGGGAGCTGTTTTTT.

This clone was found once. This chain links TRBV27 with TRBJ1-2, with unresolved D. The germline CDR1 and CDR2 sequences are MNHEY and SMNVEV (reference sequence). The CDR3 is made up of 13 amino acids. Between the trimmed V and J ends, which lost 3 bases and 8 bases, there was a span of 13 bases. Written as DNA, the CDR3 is TGTGCCAGCAGTTTCGAGGGTGGCGGGGGCTACACCTTC. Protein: CASSFEGGGGYTF.

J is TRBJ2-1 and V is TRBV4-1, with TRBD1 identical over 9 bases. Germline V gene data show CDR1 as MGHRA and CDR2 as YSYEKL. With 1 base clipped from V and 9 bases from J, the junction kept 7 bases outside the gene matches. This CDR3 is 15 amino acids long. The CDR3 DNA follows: TGCGCCAGCAGCCAAGGGGACAGGGTACTCAGTGAGCAGTTCTTC. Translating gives CASSQGDRVLSEQFF.

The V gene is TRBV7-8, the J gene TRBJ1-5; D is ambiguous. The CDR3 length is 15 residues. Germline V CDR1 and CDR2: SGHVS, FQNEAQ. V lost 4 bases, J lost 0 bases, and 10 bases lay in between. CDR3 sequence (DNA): TGTGCCAGCAGCTCTAGCGCTTCTAGCAATCAGCCCCAGCATTTT. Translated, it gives CASSSSASSNQPQHF.